This T cell receptor (beta chain) was captured by sequencing in a study of coeliac disease. Trimming left V 2 bases short and J 0 bases short, with 8 bases between. The length of the CDR3 is 16 residues. Germline-derived CDR1 and CDR2 are KGHSH and LQKENI. This clone occurred a few times. Antigen specificity is unknown. The study, taken as a whole, reports: The authors judged this method unsuitable for unbiased gliadin-specific T cell detection. Known gliadin-specific TRB sequences: about 55% of the 18 coeliac samples, only 1 of 6 controls.

The repertoire was sequenced with immunoSEQ multiplex PCR; TCRdb's copy has only in-frame clones and lacks some. The table has 6,000 to 8,000 clones, more than 60% seen once; the top ten hold around 3.3%. V and J are TRBV18 and TRBJ2-6, with a weak D call TRBD1 (5 bases). The receptor's source is a woman aged 55-70 years with active celiac disease. The sequenced sample was lamina propria lymphocytes from the gut. In DNA, the CDR3 is TGTGCCAGCTCACCAAGGGGCCTCTCTGGGGCCAACGTCCTGACTTTC. Protein sequence: CASSPRGLSGANVLTF.